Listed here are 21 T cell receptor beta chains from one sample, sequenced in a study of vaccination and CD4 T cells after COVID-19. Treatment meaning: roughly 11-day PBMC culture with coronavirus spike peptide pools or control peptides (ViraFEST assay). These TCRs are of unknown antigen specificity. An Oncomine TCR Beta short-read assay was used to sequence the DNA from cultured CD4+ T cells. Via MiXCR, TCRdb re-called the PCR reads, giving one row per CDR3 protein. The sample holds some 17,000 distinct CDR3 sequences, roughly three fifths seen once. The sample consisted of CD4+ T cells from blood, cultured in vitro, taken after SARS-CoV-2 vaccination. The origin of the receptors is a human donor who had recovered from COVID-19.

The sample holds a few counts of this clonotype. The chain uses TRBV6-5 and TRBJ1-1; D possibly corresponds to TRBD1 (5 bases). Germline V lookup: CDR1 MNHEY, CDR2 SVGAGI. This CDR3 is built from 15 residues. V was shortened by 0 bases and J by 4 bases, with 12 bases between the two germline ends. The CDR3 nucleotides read TGTGCCAGCAGTTACTCCGGGGGGGAGGGCACTGAAGCTTTCTTT. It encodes CASSYSGGEGTEAFF.

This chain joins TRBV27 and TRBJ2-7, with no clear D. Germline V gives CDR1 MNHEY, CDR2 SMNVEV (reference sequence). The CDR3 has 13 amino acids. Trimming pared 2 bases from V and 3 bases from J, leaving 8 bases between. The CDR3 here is CASSLDPRYEQYF. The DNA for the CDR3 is TGTGCCAGCAGTTTAGACCCCCGCTACGAGCAGTACTTC.

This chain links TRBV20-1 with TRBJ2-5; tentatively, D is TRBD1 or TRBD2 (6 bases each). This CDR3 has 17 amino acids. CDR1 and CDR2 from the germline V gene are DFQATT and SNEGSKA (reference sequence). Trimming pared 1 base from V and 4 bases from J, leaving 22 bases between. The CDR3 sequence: CSARAQVGGGLLETQYF. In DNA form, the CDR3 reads TGCAGTGCTAGAGCCCAGGTGGGGGGCGGACTGCTAGAGACCCAGTACTTC.

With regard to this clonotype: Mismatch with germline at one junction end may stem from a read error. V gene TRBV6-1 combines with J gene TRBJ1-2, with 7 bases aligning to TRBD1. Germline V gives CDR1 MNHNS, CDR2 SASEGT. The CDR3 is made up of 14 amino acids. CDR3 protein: CASRNRDSNYGYTF. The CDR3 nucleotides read TGTGCTAGCAGAAACCGGGACAGCAACTATGGCTACACCTTC.

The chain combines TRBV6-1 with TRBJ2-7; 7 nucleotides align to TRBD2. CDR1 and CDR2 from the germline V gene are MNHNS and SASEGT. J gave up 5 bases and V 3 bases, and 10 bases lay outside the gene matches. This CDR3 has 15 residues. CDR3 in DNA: TGTGCCAGCAGTGACTTTACTAGCGCATCCCACGAGCAGTACTTC. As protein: CASSDFTSASHEQYF.

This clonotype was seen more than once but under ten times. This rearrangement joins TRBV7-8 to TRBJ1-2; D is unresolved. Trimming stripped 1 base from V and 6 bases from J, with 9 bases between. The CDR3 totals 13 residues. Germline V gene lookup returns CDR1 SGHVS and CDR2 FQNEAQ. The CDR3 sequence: CASSLEVGHGYTF. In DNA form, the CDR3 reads TGTGCCAGCAGCTTAGAAGTGGGCCATGGCTACACCTTC.

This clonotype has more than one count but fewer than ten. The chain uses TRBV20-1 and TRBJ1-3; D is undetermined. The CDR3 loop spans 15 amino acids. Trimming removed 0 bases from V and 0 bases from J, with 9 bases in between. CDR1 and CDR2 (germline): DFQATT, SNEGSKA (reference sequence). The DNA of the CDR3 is TGCAGTGCTAGAGATCATATGTACTCTGGAAACACCATATATTTT. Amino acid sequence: CSARDHMYSGNTIYF.

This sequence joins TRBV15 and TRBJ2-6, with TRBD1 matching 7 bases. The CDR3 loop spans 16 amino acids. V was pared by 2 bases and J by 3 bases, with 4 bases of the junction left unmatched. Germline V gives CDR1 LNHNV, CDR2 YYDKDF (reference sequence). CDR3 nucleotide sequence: TGTGCCACCAGCAGATTTACAGGGGTTGGGGCCAACGTCCTGACTTTC. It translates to CATSRFTGVGANVLTF.

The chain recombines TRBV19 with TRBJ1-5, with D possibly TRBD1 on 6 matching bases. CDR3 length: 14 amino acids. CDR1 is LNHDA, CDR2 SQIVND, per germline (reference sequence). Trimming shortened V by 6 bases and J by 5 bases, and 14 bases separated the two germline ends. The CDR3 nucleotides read TGTGCCAGTAGGAACGAACAGGGTCATCAGCCCCAGCATTTT. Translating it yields CASRNEQGHQPQHF.

CDR3 residues: CASKYNTIYF. CDR3 nucleotides: TGTGCCAGCAAATACAACACCATATATTTT. The J gene is TRBJ1-3, the V gene TRBV27; no reliable D call. V was trimmed by 7 bases and J by 7 bases, leaving 5 bases between them. CDR3 length equals 10 residues. Germline V gene data show CDR1 as MNHEY and CDR2 as SMNVEV (reference sequence).

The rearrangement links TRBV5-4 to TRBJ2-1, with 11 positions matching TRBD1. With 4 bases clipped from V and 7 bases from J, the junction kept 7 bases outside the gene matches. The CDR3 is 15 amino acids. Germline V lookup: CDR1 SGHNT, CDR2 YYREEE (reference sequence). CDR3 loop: CASSPGQGAKNEQFF. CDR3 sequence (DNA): TGTGCCAGCAGCCCCGGACAGGGGGCAAAGAATGAGCAGTTCTTC. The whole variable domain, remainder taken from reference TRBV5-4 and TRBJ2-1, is ETGVTQSPTHLIKTRGQQVTLRCSSQSGHNTVSWYQQALGQGPQFIFQYYREEENGRGNFPPRFSGLQFPNYSSELNVNALELDDSALYLCASSPGQGAKNEQFFGPGTRLTVL.

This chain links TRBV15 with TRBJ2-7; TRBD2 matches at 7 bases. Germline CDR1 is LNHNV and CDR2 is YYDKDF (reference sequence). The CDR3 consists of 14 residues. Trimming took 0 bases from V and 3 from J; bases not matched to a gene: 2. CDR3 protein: CATSRERESYEQYF. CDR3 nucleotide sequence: TGTGCCACCAGCAGAGAGCGGGAGAGCTACGAGCAGTACTTC.

The CDR3 loop reads CASSQDDGHPLYEQYF. DNA of the CDR3: TGTGCCAGCAGCCAAGACGATGGACATCCCCTCTACGAGCAGTACTTC. The rearrangement uses TRBV3-1 and TRBJ2-7; a weak D match, TRBD1 (5 bases). Trimming took off 0 bases at V and 3 bases at J, with 15 bases between the two ends. Germline V gene lookup returns CDR1 LGHDT and CDR2 YNNKEL (reference sequence). This CDR3 region has 16 residues.

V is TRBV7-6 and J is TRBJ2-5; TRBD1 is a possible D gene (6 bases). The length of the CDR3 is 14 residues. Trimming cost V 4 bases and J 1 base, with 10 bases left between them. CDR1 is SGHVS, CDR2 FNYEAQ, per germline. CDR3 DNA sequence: TGTGCCAGCAGCTCCGGACAGCCCCAAGAGACCCAGTACTTC. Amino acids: CASSSGQPQETQYF.

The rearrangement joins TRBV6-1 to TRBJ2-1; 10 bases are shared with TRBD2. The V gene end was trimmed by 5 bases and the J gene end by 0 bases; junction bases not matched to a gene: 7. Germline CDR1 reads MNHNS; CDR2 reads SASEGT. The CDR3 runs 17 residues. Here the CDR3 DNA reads TGTGCCAGCAGTCCCCGGGTAGCGGGGGGCTCCTACAATGAGCAGTTCTTC. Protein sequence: CASSPRVAGGSYNEQFF.

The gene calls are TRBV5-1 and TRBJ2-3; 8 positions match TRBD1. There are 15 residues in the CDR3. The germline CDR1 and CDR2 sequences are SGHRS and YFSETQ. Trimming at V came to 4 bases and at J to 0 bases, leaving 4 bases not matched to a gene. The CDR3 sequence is CASSQTGASTDTQYF. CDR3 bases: TGCGCCAGCAGCCAGACAGGGGCTAGCACAGATACGCAGTATTTT.

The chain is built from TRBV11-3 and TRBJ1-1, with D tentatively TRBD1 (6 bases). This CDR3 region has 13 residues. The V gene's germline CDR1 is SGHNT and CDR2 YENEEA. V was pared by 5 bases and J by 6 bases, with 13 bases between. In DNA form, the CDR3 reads TGTGCCAGCAGCCCCGGGGGGCGAGCTGAAGCTTTCTTT. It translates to CASSPGGRAEAFF.

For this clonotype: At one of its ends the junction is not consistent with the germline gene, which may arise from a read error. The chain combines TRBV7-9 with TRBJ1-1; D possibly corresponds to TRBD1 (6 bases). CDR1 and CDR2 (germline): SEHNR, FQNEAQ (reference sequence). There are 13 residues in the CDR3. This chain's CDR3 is CASSSSGQREAFF. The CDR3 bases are TGCGCCAGCAGCAGCTCAGGACAGCGTGAAGCTTTCTTT.

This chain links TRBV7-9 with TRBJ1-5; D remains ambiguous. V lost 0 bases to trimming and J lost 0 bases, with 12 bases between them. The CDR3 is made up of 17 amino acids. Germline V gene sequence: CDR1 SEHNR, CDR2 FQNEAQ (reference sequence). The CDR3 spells CASSLAMEGFSNQPQHF. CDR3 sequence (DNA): TGTGCCAGCAGCTTAGCGATGGAAGGATTTAGCAATCAGCCCCAGCATTTT. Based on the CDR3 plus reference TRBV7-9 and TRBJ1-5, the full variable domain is DTGVSQNPRHKITKRGQNVTFRCDPISEHNRLYWYRQTLGQGPEFLTYFQNEAQLEKSRLLSDRFSAERPKGSFSTLEIQRTEQGDSAMYLCASSLAMEGFSNQPQHFGDGTRLSIL.

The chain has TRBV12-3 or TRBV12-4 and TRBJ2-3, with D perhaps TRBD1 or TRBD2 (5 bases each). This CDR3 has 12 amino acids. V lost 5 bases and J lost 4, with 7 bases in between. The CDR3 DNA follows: TGTGCCAGCAGTGGGACGCCAGATACGCAGTATTTT. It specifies CASSGTPDTQYF.

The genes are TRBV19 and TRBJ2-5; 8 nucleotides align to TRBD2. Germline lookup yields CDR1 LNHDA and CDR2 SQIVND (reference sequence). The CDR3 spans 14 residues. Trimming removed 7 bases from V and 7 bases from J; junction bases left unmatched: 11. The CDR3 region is CASTSRGAPGTQYF. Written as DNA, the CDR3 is TGTGCCAGTACCTCGCGGGGGGCACCAGGGACCCAGTACTTC.